This T cell receptor (beta chain) is from a study of PD-1 blockade in classical Hodgkin lymphoma. Assay used: immunoSEQ multiplex PCR; TCRdb lists only in-frame clones, some missing. The sample consists of 20,000 to 25,000 clones, 80% of them appearing once. The time point denotes: cycle 4 day 1 (C4D1), after 5 to 7 weeks of nivolumab. Each patient experienced a relapse that followed autologous stem cell transplantation, and brentuximab vedotin exposure varied. Germline loops: CDR1 SNHLY, CDR2 FYNNEI. Germline trimming cut 8 bases from V and 4 bases from J; bases unmatched to any gene: 9. CDR3 size: 15 residues. The study's findings and limits: Researchers reported that CD4+ TCR diversity, though not CD8+, rose significantly by C4D1. When set against healthy donors, newly diagnosed patients were reported to show lower baseline TCR diversity.

A remark on this clone: Its antigen remains unidentified.

The sample here was peripheral blood mononuclear cells (PBMCs), taken before the fourth cycle of nivolumab. The clonotype was recovered from a human donor with classical Hodgkin lymphoma. The chain couples TRBV2 to TRBJ1-2; 11 bases are shared with TRBD1. The CDR3 nucleotides read TGTGCCAGCGGTTGGGACAGGGGGTCCCTCTATGGCTACACCTTC. Its translation is CASGWDRGSLYGYTF.